The source of this TCR beta chain is a study of shared clonotypes between healthy human individuals. Libraries were prepared by immunoSEQ multiplex PCR; TCRdb keeps only in-frame clonotypes and omits some of them. The data contain about 2.4 million clones, 93% of them seen just once; the ten biggest clones take up 0.36%. V was shortened by 5 bases and J by 6 bases, with 17 bases between the two germline ends. The CDR3 is 15 amino acids. Germline loops: CDR1 SNHLY, CDR2 FYNNEI. The sample consisted of naive CD4+ T cells from PBMCs. As for subset: CD45RA+ positively selected. This sequence originates from a young man in good health. Some clones in this sample may be carry-over from other donors' samples. The chain employs TRBV2 and TRBJ1-5; perhaps TRBD1 as D (5 bases). The DNA for the CDR3 is TGTGCCAGCAGTCCGCAAACCCATGGGGGTCAGCCCCAGCATTTT. Protein product: CASSPQTHGGQPQHF.